The 25 T cell receptor beta chains presented below share a single source sample, sequenced in a study of blood T cell repertoires in COVID-19. Assay used: immunoSEQ multiplex PCR; TCRdb lists only in-frame clones, some missing. The profile shows around 45,000 clones, more than 80% of them singletons. Sequencing was carried out using peripheral blood. Receptors originate from a man between 65 and 85 years old with active COVID-19.

V is TRBV7-2 and J is TRBJ2-2; maybe TRBD1 (6 bases). This CDR3 spans 15 amino acids. Between the trimmed V and J ends, which lost 4 bases and 1 base, there was a span of 10 bases. Germline V gives CDR1 SGHTA, CDR2 FQGNSA. CDR3 DNA sequence: TGTGCCAGCAGCTCCGGGACATTGAACACCGGGGAGCTGTTTTTT. This sequence encodes CASSSGTLNTGELFF. The full variable domain, in which reference TRBV7-2 and TRBJ2-2 provide the parts outside the CDR3, is GAGVSQSPSNKVTEKGKDVELRCDPISGHTALYWYRQSLGQGLEFLIYFQGNSAPDKSGLPSDRFSAERTGGSVSTLTIQRTQQEDSAVYLCASSSGTLNTGELFFGEGSRLTVL.

The rearrangement uses TRBV27 and TRBJ2-2; 8 bases align to TRBD1. Trimming at V came to 6 bases and at J to 6 bases, leaving 3 bases not matched to a gene. CDR1 is MNHEY and CDR2 is SMNVEV in the germline V gene (reference sequence). This CDR3 has 13 amino acids. DNA for the CDR3: TGTGCCAGCAGACTGACAGGGGCCGGGGAGCTGTTTTTT. The encoded protein is CASRLTGAGELFF.

The chain recombines TRBV5-8 with TRBJ1-6; D not certain. The germline CDR1 and CDR2 sequences are SGHTS and YDEGEE. Trimming shortened V by 1 base and J by 0 bases, and 11 bases separated the two germline ends. The CDR3 runs to 17 residues. The CDR3 reads CASSLIPGSSYNSPLHF. CDR3 in DNA: TGTGCCAGCAGCTTGATCCCGGGGAGCTCCTATAATTCACCCCTCCACTTT.

The J gene is TRBJ2-5, the V gene TRBV28; D not certain. This CDR3 comprises 13 residues. The V and J ends lost 2 bases and 5 bases respectively, with 9 bases between them. CDR1 is MDHEN, CDR2 SYDVKM, per germline. CDR3 nucleotides: TGTGCCAGCAGTTTAGGATTGCGGGAGACCCAGTACTTC. Protein: CASSLGLRETQYF.

This chain links TRBV6-5 with TRBJ2-1; D might be TRBD1 (6 bases). This CDR3 is built from 14 residues. Trimming stripped 6 bases from V and 5 bases from J, with 14 bases between. The germline gives CDR1 MNHEY, CDR2 SVGAGI. Here the CDR3 reads CASSTGTRNNEQFF. CDR3 in DNA: TGTGCCAGCAGCACCGGGACAAGAAACAATGAGCAGTTCTTC.

V usage is TRBV28 and J usage is TRBJ2-2, with 9 bases that match TRBD1. The V gene's germline CDR1 is MDHEN and CDR2 SYDVKM. This CDR3 region has 15 residues. The junction had 4 bases not matched to a gene; V was cut back by 2 bases and J by 6 bases. The CDR3 here is CASSLGDRGAGELFF. The CDR3 nucleotides are TGTGCCAGCAGTTTAGGAGACAGGGGGGCCGGGGAGCTGTTTTTT.

This chain links TRBV6-5 with TRBJ1-5; 8 positions agree with TRBD1. The V gene's germline CDR1 is MNHEY and CDR2 SVGAGI. CDR3 length equals 15 residues. J gave up 1 base and V 5 bases, and 4 bases lay outside the gene matches. CDR3 region: CASSLRGPSNQPQHF. CDR3 bases: TGTGCCAGCAGTCTCAGGGGGCCCAGCAATCAGCCCCAGCATTTT.

The DNA of the CDR3 is TGTGCCAGCAGTCCTCGACAGGACTATGGCTACACCTTC. This gives the protein CASSPRQDYGYTF. The genes are TRBV12-3 or TRBV12-4 and TRBJ1-2; D may be TRBD1 (6 bases). CDR3 length: 13 residues. Trimming removed 5 bases at V and 3 bases at J, with 10 bases between.

This clone was found once. The chain links TRBV7-3 to TRBJ2-7, with 13 bases lining up with TRBD2. The CDR3 has 15 residues. J gave up 2 bases and V 5 bases, and 3 bases lay outside the gene matches. Germline V gene sequence: CDR1 SGHTA, CDR2 FQGTGA. The CDR3 sequence: CASSTTSGGPYEQYF. CDR3 coding DNA: TGTGCCAGCAGCACGACTAGCGGGGGGCCCTACGAGCAGTACTTC. Full variable domain (missing parts from reference TRBV7-3 and TRBJ2-7): GAGVSQTPSNKVTEKGKYVELRCDPISGHTALYWYRQSLGQGPEFLIYFQGTGAADDSGLPNDRFFAVRPEGSVSTLKIQRTERGDSAVYLCASSTTSGGPYEQYFGPGTRLTVT.

The chain links TRBV5-1 to TRBJ2-5; 10 nucleotides match TRBD2. The CDR3 is 15 residues long. The V and J ends lost 5 bases and 5 bases, in that order; junction bases with no gene match: 9. The germline gives CDR1 SGHRS, CDR2 YFSETQ. The CDR3: CASSFPGTSAETQYF. The CDR3 region has the DNA TGCGCCAGCAGTTTCCCCGGGACTAGCGCTGAGACCCAGTACTTC.

This chain's CDR3 is CASSLAAGGPYNEQFF. In nucleotides, the CDR3 is TGTGCCAGCAGCTTAGCGGCGGGGGGGCCGTACAATGAGCAGTTCTTC. The gene calls are TRBV7-9 and TRBJ2-1; 9 nucleotides agree with TRBD2. Trimming removed 0 bases from V and 4 bases from J; junction bases left unmatched: 4. The CDR3 is made up of 16 amino acids. Germline CDR1 reads SEHNR; CDR2 reads FQNEAQ (reference sequence).

The chain employs TRBV5-1 and TRBJ2-1; TRBD1 might be the D (5 bases). CDR3 length equals 14 residues. V lost 1 base to trimming and J lost 4 bases, with 9 bases between them. The V gene's germline CDR1 is SGHRS and CDR2 YFSETQ. CDR3 sequence: CASSLHRLYNEQFF. The CDR3 bases are TGCGCCAGCAGCTTGCACAGGTTGTACAATGAGCAGTTCTTC.

V usage is TRBV30 and J usage is TRBJ2-7, with a tentative D call TRBD1 (6 bases). Germline CDR1 GTSNPN, CDR2 SVGIG (reference sequence). The CDR3 contains 14 residues. The V end was cut by 0 bases, the J end by 5 bases, with 14 bases between. CDR3 protein: CAWSVQGSSHEQYF. DNA for the CDR3: TGTGCCTGGAGTGTACAGGGTTCGTCCCACGAGCAGTACTTC.

This clone appeared a single time. This chain connects TRBV30 to TRBJ1-4; D perhaps matches TRBD1 (5 bases). Trimming took off 4 bases at V and 4 bases at J, with 13 bases between the two ends. The CDR3 extends over 14 amino acids. Germline CDR1 is GTSNPN and CDR2 is SVGIG (reference sequence). The CDR3 nucleotides read TGTGCCTGGAACCGGGACTCAATTAATGAAAAACTGTTTTTT. It is translated as CAWNRDSINEKLFF.

The V gene is TRBV24-1, the J gene TRBJ2-7; D uncertain. CDR1 KGHDR and CDR2 SFDVKD come from the germline V gene. V shed 0 bases and J shed 6 bases, with 11 bases lying between them. The CDR3 has 14 amino acids. The CDR3 coding sequence is TGTGCCACCAGTGATTTGACTGCCCCCGGCGAGCAGTACTTC. Amino acids: CATSDLTAPGEQYF.

V usage is TRBV11-2 and J usage is TRBJ2-1, with a possible D match to TRBD1 (5 bases). Germline assignment: CDR1 SGHAT and CDR2 FQNNGV. This CDR3 region has 16 residues. With 5 bases removed from V and 0 bases from J, the gap between germline ends came to 14 bases. The CDR3, as DNA: TGTGCCAGCAGCAGCAGGGCGATTCCCTCCTACAATGAGCAGTTCTTC. It translates to CASSSRAIPSYNEQFF.

J is TRBJ2-7 and V is TRBV29-1; TRBD1 might be the D (8 bases). Trimming stripped 3 bases from V and 7 bases from J, with 13 bases between. Germline CDR1 SQVTM, CDR2 ANQGSEA. There are 12 residues in the CDR3. The CDR3 bases are TGCAGCGTTGAGACAGGGGAGGGGGAGCAGTACTTC. This sequence encodes CSVETGEGEQYF.

V and J are TRBV7-9 and TRBJ1-1; TRBD1 agrees at 9 bases. The CDR3 runs 14 residues. Germline V CDR1 and CDR2: SEHNR, FQNEAQ (reference sequence). V shed 7 bases and J 3 bases; nucleotides not matched to a gene: 6. The CDR3 is CASTRDRVHTEAFF. Here the CDR3 DNA reads TGTGCCAGCACCCGGGACAGGGTTCACACTGAAGCTTTCTTT. The entire variable domain, with the rest obtained from reference TRBV7-9 and TRBJ1-1, is as follows: DTGVSQNPRHKITKRGQNVTFRCDPISEHNRLYWYRQTLGQGPEFLTYFQNEAQLEKSRLLSDRFSAERPKGSFSTLEIQRTEQGDSAMYLCASTRDRVHTEAFFGQGTRLTVV.

The chain couples TRBV5-4 to TRBJ2-5; 8 nucleotides match TRBD2. CDR3 length: 16 amino acids. Germline assignment: CDR1 SGHNT and CDR2 YYREEE (reference sequence). V lost 4 bases to trimming and J lost 3 bases; unmatched junction nucleotides: 11. The CDR3 reads CASSVARGGGEETQYF. The CDR3 bases are TGTGCCAGCAGCGTAGCCCGGGGGGGCGGCGAAGAGACCCAGTACTTC.

The chain has TRBV4-1 and TRBJ1-3; D is possibly TRBD1 (6 bases). Trimming shortened V by 1 base and J by 4 bases, and 17 bases separated the two germline ends. Germline assignment: CDR1 MGHRA and CDR2 YSYEKL. CDR3 size: 17 residues. DNA for the CDR3: TGCGCCAGCAGCCAAGGAATCAACAGGGAAGTGGGAAACACCATATATTTT. Its protein product is CASSQGINREVGNTIYF.

The chain couples TRBV5-1 to TRBJ1-1, with D unclear. Germline V lookup: CDR1 SGHRS, CDR2 YFSETQ. The V gene lost 3 bases and the J gene lost 1 base, with 10 bases spanning the gap. The CDR3 is made up of 14 amino acids. The DNA of the CDR3 is TGCGCCAGCAGCTATACAACCCAGAACACTGAAGCTTTCTTT. Protein product: CASSYTTQNTEAFF. The full variable domain, its missing parts supplied by reference TRBV5-1 and TRBJ1-1, is KAGVTQTPRYLIKTRGQQVTLSCSPISGHRSVSWYQQTPGQGLQFLFEYFSETQRNKGNFPGRFSGRQFSNSRSEMNVSTLELGDSALYLCASSYTTQNTEAFFGQGTRLTVV.

This rearrangement joins TRBV6-5 to TRBJ1-5; no firm D call. CDR1 MNHEY and CDR2 SVGAGI come from the germline V gene. V was cut by 5 bases and J by 7 bases, with 18 bases left in between. The CDR3 runs 15 residues. The CDR3 region has the DNA TGTGCCAGCAGTACGTCCCCTAGGTCTGGGCAGCCCCAGCATTTT. It is translated as CASSTSPRSGQPQHF.

The chain has TRBV5-1 and TRBJ2-6; D perhaps matches TRBD2 (5 bases). Looked up from germline, CDR1 is SGHRS and CDR2 is YFSETQ. V gave up 6 bases and J gave up 4 bases, with 14 bases separating them. This CDR3 contains 15 residues. This CDR3 is CASISGSGGANVLTF. CDR3 DNA: TGCGCCAGCATCTCGGGATCAGGCGGGGCCAACGTCCTGACTTTC.

The V and J genes are TRBV5-4 and TRBJ2-7, with D perhaps TRBD2 (6 bases). Germline V lookup: CDR1 SGHNT, CDR2 YYREEE (reference sequence). This CDR3 has 15 residues. V lost 2 bases to trimming and J lost 2 bases, with 14 bases between them. The CDR3 is CASSFISGGAYEQYF. The DNA for the CDR3 is TGTGCCAGCAGCTTTATTTCCGGCGGGGCCTACGAGCAGTACTTC.

V usage is TRBV3-1 (or the pseudogene TRBV3-2) and J usage is TRBJ2-1, with a tentative D call TRBD1 (6 bases). The CDR3 runs to 11 residues. Trimming removed 8 bases at V and 10 bases at J, with 12 bases between. Germline CDR1 reads LGHDT; CDR2 reads YNNKEL (reference sequence). The CDR3 spells CASSQDREQFF. CDR3 in DNA: TGTGCCAGCTCCCAAGACAGGGAGCAGTTCTTC.